This T cell receptor (beta chain) was sequenced in a study of blood T cell repertoires in COVID-19. The length of the CDR3 is 15 residues. Germline CDR1 and CDR2: MDHEN and SYDVKM. Trimming left V 2 bases short and J 2 bases short, with 10 bases between. Generated by immunoSEQ multiplex PCR, the TCRdb table keeps only in-frame clones and is missing some. The table shows just under 350,000 clones, with 91% occurring only once. The source of this sequence is a woman under 30 who had recovered from COVID-19. Sequenced: peripheral blood. The chain uses TRBV28 and TRBJ2-1; a possible D gene is TRBD2 (5 bases). In DNA form, the CDR3 reads TGTGCCAGCAGTTTAATCGCGGGCACCTACAATGAGCAGTTCTTC. Protein product: CASSLIAGTYNEQFF.